This T cell receptor beta chain originates from a study of blood T cell repertoires in COVID-19. Study-level information: Collection of acute and convalescent COVID-19 samples took place in the United States, Italy and Spain. Nucleic acid was either cDNA or gDNA, and it came from T cells, B-cell-depleted T cells, or PBMCs.

The length of the CDR3 is 16 residues. CDR1 and CDR2 from the germline V gene are LGHDT and YNNKEL (reference sequence). With V trimmed by 7 bases and J by 5 bases, 12 bases remained unmatched. Seattle patients were enrolled during active infection and followed longitudinally. In the authors' workflow: The authors estimated nucleated cell counts from reference gene primer amplification. Here immunoSEQ multiplex PCR was the method, and the copy in TCRdb shows in-frame clones only, minus some. That table is the source of V, J and clone size, and D and trimming were worked out from the DNA. The repertoire includes about 200,000 clones, about 81% of them detected once, and 5.2% sits in the top ten.

Sequencing was carried out using peripheral blood. The chain employs TRBV3-1 (or the pseudogene TRBV3-2) and TRBJ2-7; 12 nucleotides align to TRBD2. This receptor was obtained from a woman in her seventies with COVID-19, enrolled during active disease. CDR3 amino acids: CASTSRATSGSNEQYF. The CDR3 DNA reads as TGTGCCAGCACTTCAAGAGCGACTAGCGGGAGTAACGAGCAGTACTTC.